The TCR beta chain under discussion was sequenced for a study of beta chain features in type 1 diabetes. Reverse transcribing all isolated RNA meant expressed TCRB transcripts were sequenced. Assay used: immunoSEQ multiplex PCR; TCRdb lists only in-frame clones, some missing. The sample carries 130,000 or so clones, 9.7% recorded once. Notes on the study in general: The naive, central memory and Treg TCRB repertoires looked more alike in patients than they did in healthy donors. It was not settled here whether HLA type affects TCRB rearrangement.

As to this clone: Its specificity is not known.

V was clipped by 6 bases and J by 8 bases; unmatched bases: 5. Germline lookup yields CDR1 LNHDA and CDR2 SQIVND (reference sequence). The CDR3 extends over 12 amino acids. Input material: central memory CD4+ T cells from blood. The chain carries TRBV19 and TRBJ1-2; 8 nucleotides match TRBD1. The source is a woman aged 40 to 50 in good health. The chain's CDR3 is CASREQGGGYTF. The DNA for the CDR3 is TGTGCCAGTAGAGAACAGGGGGGCGGCTACACCTTC.